This is a list of T cell receptor beta chains from one sample in a study of cytomegalovirus exposure and HLA in healthy donors. The method was immunoSEQ multiplex PCR; TCRdb's version includes in-frame clones alone and lacks a portion of them. The top ten hold about 22% of the sample, which has 45,000 to 65,000 clones, 55% to 80% seen once. The sample comprised PBMCs. These receptors were taken from a woman in her forties or fifties in good health and CMV-seropositive. The CDR3 runs from the conserved cysteine through the conserved F or W. A D gene is named only where the DNA matches it firmly. Clone sizes are given selectively: once, few, many, or a class where the clone is expanded.

J gene	V gene	D gene	clone size	CDR3 DNA	CDR3 protein
TRBJ2-3	TRBV7-2	-	-	TGTGCCAGCACCCCCCAGGGACATATCACAGATACGCAGTATTTT	CASTPQGHITDTQYF
TRBJ2-5	TRBV7-8	TRBD1	-	TGTGCCAGCAGCTTAATACCAGGGGGCGAAGAGACCCAGTACTTC	CASSLIPGGEETQYF
TRBJ1-6	TRBV27	-	few	TGTGCCAGCAGGGCAGGAAATTCACCCCTCCACTTT	CASRAGNSPLHF
TRBJ1-6	TRBV27	-	-	TGTGCCAGCGGGTTCAGAGGGTCACCCCTCCACTTT	CASGFRGSPLHF
TRBJ2-5	TRBV14	-	-	TGTGCCAGCAGCAGACAGGTGGGTCGGGAGACCCAGTACTTC	CASSRQVGRETQYF
TRBJ2-1	TRBV6-5	-	-	TGTGCCAGCAGTTACCGCCTAGACAATGAGCAGTTCTTC	CASSYRLDNEQFF
TRBJ2-7	TRBV19	TRBD2	few	TGTGCCAGTAGACCGGGACTAGCGGGGTCCAACGAGCAGTACTTC	CASRPGLAGSNEQYF
TRBJ2-5	TRBV28	TRBD2	-	TGTGCCAGTTCCGGGACTAGCGCCCAAGAGACCCAGTACTTC	CASSGTSAQETQYF
TRBJ1-2	TRBV11-2	-	-	TGTGCCAGCAGCTCCTTGGGAGGGAACTATGGCTACACCTTC	CASSSLGGNYGYTF
TRBJ2-7	TRBV27	-	once	TGTGCCAGCAGTTTATCGGTGGGCTTCGAGCAGTACTTC	CASSLSVGFEQYF
TRBJ1-3	TRBV7-6	-	-	TGTGCCAGCAGCCCCGACAGCTCAAACACCATATATTTT	CASSPDSSNTIYF
TRBJ2-7	TRBV7-9	-	-	TGTGCCAGCAGCCCCTTGGAGCCCGCCGGTCCGGGCGAGCAGTACTTC	CASSPLEPAGPGEQYF
TRBJ2-5	TRBV5-1	TRBD2	once	TGCGCCAGCAGCCCAGCCGGGGGGGCCCAAGAGACCCAGTACTTC	CASSPAGGAQETQYF
TRBJ1-3	TRBV7-2	TRBD1	-	TGTGCCAGCAGCAAAGACAGGGGAAGGGAAAACACCATATATTTT	CASSKDRGRENTIYF
TRBJ2-7	TRBV9	-	-	TGTGCCAGCAGCCCCGCAGGGGAGACCCTAGGCGAGCAGTACTTC	CASSPAGETLGEQYF
TRBJ2-1	TRBV6-1	TRBD2	-	TGTGCCAGCAGTGCCAGACCCCCGGGGACTAGCGGGGGCAACAATGAGCAGTTCTTC	CASSARPPGTSGGNNEQFF
TRBJ1-5	TRBV19	-	-	TGTGCCAGTAGTCCTTGGGGCGAGAATCAGCCCCAGCATTTT	CASSPWGENQPQHF
TRBJ1-2	TRBV18	-	-	TGTGCCAGCTCACCACGGCTCTCTAACTATGGCTACACCTTC	CASSPRLSNYGYTF
TRBJ1-5	TRBV27	-	few	TGTGCCAGCAGTACTAACAGGGGCAATCAGCCCCAGCATTTT	CASSTNRGNQPQHF
TRBJ2-1	TRBV7-2	TRBD2	-	TGTGCCAGCAGCTCCCACTGGGCGGGGGGGGCTGAGCAGTTCTTC	CASSSHWAGGAEQFF
TRBJ1-4	TRBV5-6	TRBD1	-	TGTGCCAGCAGCTTCAAAACAGGGGTAACTAATGAAAAACTGTTTTTT	CASSFKTGVTNEKLFF
TRBJ2-2	TRBV7-9	-	-	TGTGCCAGCAGCATCCGCAGGGCCGGGGAGCTGTTTTTT	CASSIRRAGELFF
TRBJ1-3	TRBV15	-	-	TGTGCCACCAGCGAGGGGACTTCCTCTGGAAACACCATATATTTT	CATSEGTSSGNTIYF
TRBJ2-5	TRBV11-3	-	-	TGTGCCAGCAGCCCCGGGGGAGTAGAGACCCAGTACTTC	CASSPGGVETQYF
TRBJ1-1	TRBV13	-	-	TGTGCCAGCAGCTTAGGGAGGGCAGGCCCCCCTGAAGCTTTCTTT	CASSLGRAGPPEAFF
TRBJ1-2	TRBV7-8	TRBD1	-	TGTGCCAGCAGCTCCGTTCGCGGGACAGGGGGTAATTATGGCTACACCTTC	CASSSVRGTGGNYGYTF
TRBJ1-1	TRBV7-9	-	-	TGTGCCAGCAGCACAACTAGGGGGGGTGAAGTTACGGTGAACACTGAAGCTTTCTTT	CASSTTRGGEVTVNTEAFF
TRBJ1-1	TRBV19	-	few	TGTGCCAGTAGTATATACAGGGACACTGAAGCTTTCTTT	CASSIYRDTEAFF
TRBJ1-1	TRBV27	-	-	TGTGCCAGCAGACAGAGCGGTTGGGTCACTGAAGCTTTCTTT	CASRQSGWVTEAFF
TRBJ2-3	TRBV7-9	TRBD2	-	TGTGCCAGCAGCATCCCGAGACTAGCGGGGGGCTCAGATACGCAGTATTTT	CASSIPRLAGGSDTQYF
TRBJ2-3	TRBV7-6	TRBD2	-	TGTGCCAGCAGCTTAGGACACGGACTAGCGGGAGGGCATCAAGATACGCAGTATTTT	CASSLGHGLAGGHQDTQYF
TRBJ2-5	TRBV6-6	-	few	TGTGCCAGCACTGCTCGGGGCGGGACAGCTCAAGAGACCCAGTACTTC	CASTARGGTAQETQYF
TRBJ2-7	TRBV7-2	TRBD1	-	TGTGCCAGCAGCGGGACAGGGGTATACGAGCAGTACTTC	CASSGTGVYEQYF
TRBJ1-5	TRBV19	-	-	TGTGCCAGTAGTATAACGACAGATTATCAGCCCCAGCATTTT	CASSITTDYQPQHF
TRBJ1-1	TRBV14	-	-	TGTGCCAGCAGCCAAGCGGGGATGAACACTGAAGCTTTCTTT	CASSQAGMNTEAFF
TRBJ2-7	TRBV5-1	TRBD1	few	TGCGCCAGCAGCACCGGGACAGGGGGGCCCTACGAGCAGTACTTC	CASSTGTGGPYEQYF
TRBJ1-4	TRBV7-3	TRBD1	-	TGTGCCAGCAGCTTAGTAGGGGGCGGCAATGAAAAACTGTTTTTT	CASSLVGGGNEKLFF
TRBJ2-7	TRBV4-3	TRBD2	-	TGCGCCAGCAGCCAAATAGCGGGAGGGATCTACGAGCAGTACTTC	CASSQIAGGIYEQYF
TRBJ1-4	TRBV5-5	-	-	TGTGCCAGCAGCTTAGGCCCTAGGCAGAATGAAAAACTGTTTTTT	CASSLGPRQNEKLFF
TRBJ1-4	TRBV28	TRBD1	-	TGTGCCAGCACTTCACCAGCAGGGGGTAGTGAAAAACTGTTTTTT	CASTSPAGGSEKLFF
TRBJ2-7	TRBV7-3	TRBD1	-	TGTGCCAGCAGCTTAACTACCGGGACAGCAGCCTACGAGCAGTACTTC	CASSLTTGTAAYEQYF
TRBJ1-4	TRBV4-1	-	-	TGCGCCAGCAGCCAAGGGCCCCCCGGCGGAAAACTGTTTTTT	CASSQGPPGGKLFF
TRBJ2-5	TRBV7-2	-	-	TGTGCCAGCAGCTCGAGTGGTCTGGAGACCCAGTACTTC	CASSSSGLETQYF
TRBJ1-2	TRBV5-1	-	-	TGCGCCAGCAGCTTGTCTTCAACCAGCTATGGCTACACCTTC	CASSLSSTSYGYTF
TRBJ2-3	TRBV9	TRBD2	-	TGTGCCAGCAGCGTCGCGACTAGCGGGGGGGGAGGCACAGATACGCAGTATTTT	CASSVATSGGGGTDTQYF
TRBJ1-2	TRBV12-5	-	-	TGTGCTAGTGGTTTCGAACAGGGTGGTTACACCTTC	CASGFEQGGYTF
TRBJ2-1	TRBV4-1	-	few	TGCGCCAGCAGCCAAGATGGGGGGACTTTCAATGAGCAGTTCTTC	CASSQDGGTFNEQFF
TRBJ1-4	TRBV7-9	TRBD1	few	TGTGCCAGCAGCTCTGGACAGGGAACTAATGAAAAACTGTTTTTT	CASSSGQGTNEKLFF
TRBJ1-1	TRBV5-1	-	-	TGCGCCAGCAGCTTGGAGGACAGCGTCGAAGCTTTCTTT	CASSLEDSVEAFF
TRBJ2-5	TRBV27	TRBD2	-	TGTGCCAGCAGTTTCAGGCGGGGGGAGGAGACCCAGTACTTC	CASSFRRGEETQYF
TRBJ2-7	TRBV19	TRBD1	few	TGTGCCAGTAGTAGGGACAGGGCGTACGAGCAGTACTTC	CASSRDRAYEQYF
TRBJ2-1	TRBV6-5	TRBD2	-	TGTGCCAGCAACCGAGCGGGGGGGCCCTACAATGAGCAGTTCTTC	CASNRAGGPYNEQFF
TRBJ2-7	TRBV5-8	-	few	TGTGCCAGCAGCCCCCTCCGGAGGGAGTCCTACGAGCAGTACTTC	CASSPLRRESYEQYF
TRBJ1-1	TRBV29-1	-	-	TGCAGCGGGGCCTTGAACACTGAAGCTTTCTTT	CSGALNTEAFF
TRBJ1-4	TRBV5-1	TRBD1	-	TGCGCCAGCAGCTCCGGGACAGGCGATGAAAAACTGTTTTTT	CASSSGTGDEKLFF
TRBJ1-2	TRBV28	-	few	TGTGCCAGCAGGTCAGGCTTCTATGGCTACACCTTC	CASRSGFYGYTF
TRBJ2-3	TRBV19	-	-	TGTGCCAGTAGTCAGGCTCCCAGCACAGATACGCAGTATTTT	CASSQAPSTDTQYF